Listed below are T cell receptor beta chains from one sample, sequenced in a study of HIV-infected patients and healthy controls. TCRdb passed the 5' RACE reads through MiXCR, listing each CDR3 protein once. The sample comprises roughly 20,000 distinct CDR3 sequences, approximately 19% of which are singletons, and around 33% rests with the top ten. The sample taken for sequencing was CD8+ T cells from blood. The origin of the receptors is a human donor in good health. Each CDR3 is given with its conserved first and last residue. The order of the fields is V gene, J gene, clone size, D gene, CDR3 protein, CDR3 DNA. The D gene is left open where the match is weak. Rows give clone size only sometimes, using once, few, many, or a class for an expanded clone.

>TRBV12-5|TRBJ1-1|once|-
CASGLVLSTEAFF
TGTGCTAGTGGTTTGGTGCTGAGCACTGAAGCTTTCTTT
>TRBV30|TRBJ1-4|-|TRBD1
CAWSTQGVNEKLFF
TGTGCCTGGAGTACACAGGGGGTGAATGAAAAACTGTTTTTT
>TRBV7-3|TRBJ2-3|-|TRBD2
CASSLGGLAGGPGDTQYF
TGTGCCAGCAGCTTAGGTGGACTAGCGGGAGGGCCCGGGGATACGCAGTATTTT
>TRBV7-6|TRBJ2-2|many|-
CASSLASGNTGELFF
TGTGCCAGCAGCTTAGCTTCAGGGAACACCGGGGAGCTGTTTTTT
>TRBV5-6|TRBJ2-7|-|TRBD2
CASSKSGGAHYEQYF
TGTGCCAGCAGCAAGAGCGGGGGGGCCCACTACGAGCAGTACTTC
>TRBV9|TRBJ2-2|few|TRBD2
CASSASGTSRTGELFF
TGTGCCAGCAGCGCCAGCGGGACTAGCCGCACCGGGGAGCTGTTTTTT
>TRBV9|TRBJ1-5|few|-
CASSVGVSASNQPQHF
TGTGCCAGCAGCGTAGGAGTCTCTGCTAGCAATCAGCCCCAGCATTTT
>TRBV5-6|TRBJ1-4|-|-
CASSLGDTTGEKLFF
TGTGCCAGCAGCTTGGGGGACACGACGGGAGAAAAACTGTTTTTT
>TRBV12-3/TRBV12-4|TRBJ2-5|-|-
CASSSGETQYF
TGTGCCAGCAGTTCCGGAGAGACCCAGTACTTC
>TRBV2|TRBJ2-7|few|-
CASSSARTEQYF
TGTGCCAGCAGTTCCGCCAGAACCGAGCAGTACTTC
>TRBV11-2|TRBJ1-1|many|-
CASSLVEFSEAFF
TGTGCCAGCAGCTTAGTGGAGTTCTCTGAAGCTTTCTTT
>TRBV7-9|TRBJ2-7|few|TRBD1
CASSLGGQGVGEQYF
TGTGCCAGCAGCTTAGGGGGACAGGGGGTCGGGGAGCAGTACTTC
>TRBV4-3|TRBJ2-7|many|-
CASSQDPSDGYEQYF
TGCGCCAGCAGCCAAGATCCCTCGGACGGCTACGAGCAGTACTTC
>TRBV3-1|TRBJ2-7|many|TRBD2
CASSPARLAVIYEQYF
TGTGCCAGCAGCCCAGCCCGACTAGCGGTTATCTACGAGCAGTACTTC
>TRBV4-2|TRBJ2-7|-|-
CASSQDNVGRLELHEQYF
TGTGCCAGCAGCCAAGATAATGTGGGGAGGCTCGAATTACACGAGCAGTACTTC
>TRBV6-1|TRBJ1-1|-|-
CASSGAEWGEAFF
TGTGCCAGCAGTGGAGCGGAGTGGGGAGAAGCTTTCTTT
>TRBV6-2/TRBV6-3|TRBJ2-7|-|-
CASSQDTLPLVKQYF
TGTGCCAGCAGCCAGGACACCTTACCTCTTGTGAAGCAGTACTTC
>TRBV13|TRBJ2-7|many|-
CASSLGHTYEQYF
TGTGCCAGCAGCTTAGGACACACATACGAGCAGTACTTC
>TRBV14|TRBJ1-4|many|-
CASSQKGYEKLFF
TGTGCCAGCAGCCAGAAGGGATATGAAAAACTGTTTTTT
>TRBV9|TRBJ1-5|medium-sized|-
CASSAAGYGNQPQHF
TGTGCCAGCAGCGCAGCAGGGTACGGCAATCAGCCCCAGCATTTT
>TRBV10-3|TRBJ2-1|-|TRBD2
CAISATGGPGDEQFF
TGTGCCATCAGTGCCACGGGGGGGCCCGGGGATGAGCAGTTCTTC
>TRBV20-1|TRBJ2-5|few|TRBD2
CSASLGLAGNQETQYF
TGCAGTGCTAGTTTGGGACTAGCGGGGAACCAAGAGACCCAGTACTTC
>TRBV14|TRBJ2-1|few|-
CASSQDPITRGNEQFF
TGTGCCAGCAGCCAAGATCCCATCACTAGGGGCAATGAGCAGTTCTTC
>TRBV2|TRBJ2-1|many|TRBD2
CASSVPLAGRVDEQFF
TGTGCCAGCAGCGTACCCCTAGCGGGGAGGGTAGATGAGCAGTTCTTC
>TRBV12-3/TRBV12-4|TRBJ2-7|many|TRBD1
CASSSGTAYEQYF
TGTGCCAGCAGTTCCGGGACAGCTTACGAGCAGTACTTC
>TRBV27|TRBJ2-1|many|TRBD2
CASSSGLAEKFF
TGTGCCAGCAGTTCGGGACTAGCGGAAAAGTTCTTC
>TRBV19|TRBJ2-3|-|-
CASSIADREQADTQYF
TGTGCCAGTAGTATAGCCGATCGGGAACAGGCAGATACGCAGTATTTT
>TRBV7-9|TRBJ1-5|-|-
CASSSHNQPQHF
TGTGCCAGCAGCTCTCACAATCAGCCCCAGCATTTT
>TRBV7-9|TRBJ2-3|-|TRBD2
CASSTSGRSADTQYF
TGTGCCAGCAGCACTAGCGGGAGGAGCGCAGATACGCAGTATTTT
>TRBV29-1|TRBJ1-5|-|TRBD1
CSVLTGGPNQPQHF
TGCAGCGTTCTGACAGGGGGACCCAATCAGCCCCAGCATTTT
>TRBV12-3/TRBV12-4|TRBJ2-7|many|TRBD1
CASSYLSGDRDSYEQYF
TGTGCCAGCAGTTATCTCTCCGGAGACAGGGACTCCTACGAGCAGTACTTC
>TRBV2|TRBJ2-3|few|-
CASSETEEPSYSTDTQYF
TGTGCCAGCAGTGAAACAGAGGAACCCTCTTATAGCACAGATACGCAGTATTTT
>TRBV5-1|TRBJ1-1|-|TRBD1
CASSLIGQAQNTEAFF
TGCGCCAGCAGCTTGATAGGACAGGCGCAGAACACTGAAGCTTTCTTT
>TRBV6-6|TRBJ1-1|-|TRBD1
CASSSGGGTEAFF
TGTGCCAGCAGCTCAGGGGGTGGGACTGAAGCTTTCTTT
>TRBV11-2|TRBJ1-2|medium-sized|TRBD1
CASSPPGQDFWAYGYTF
TGTGCCAGCAGCCCGCCCGGACAGGATTTTTGGGCCTATGGCTACACCTTC